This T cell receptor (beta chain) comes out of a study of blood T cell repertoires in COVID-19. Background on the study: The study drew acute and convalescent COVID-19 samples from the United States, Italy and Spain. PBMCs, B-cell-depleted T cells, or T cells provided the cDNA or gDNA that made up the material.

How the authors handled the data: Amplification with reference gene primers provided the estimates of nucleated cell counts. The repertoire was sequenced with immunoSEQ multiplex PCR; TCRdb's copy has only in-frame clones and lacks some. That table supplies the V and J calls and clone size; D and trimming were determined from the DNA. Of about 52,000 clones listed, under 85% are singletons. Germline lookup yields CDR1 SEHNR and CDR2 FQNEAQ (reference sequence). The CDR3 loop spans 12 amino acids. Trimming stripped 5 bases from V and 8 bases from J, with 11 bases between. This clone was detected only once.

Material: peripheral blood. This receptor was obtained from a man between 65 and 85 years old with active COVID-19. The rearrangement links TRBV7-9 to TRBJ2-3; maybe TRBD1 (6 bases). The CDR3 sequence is CASSLQGFTQYF. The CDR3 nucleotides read TGTGCCAGCAGCCTGCAGGGGTTTACGCAGTATTTT.